This TCR beta chain was sequenced in a study of response to subunit inactivated influenza vaccine. About this clonotype itself: The target antigen is unknown.

Study-wide findings and caveats: The authors suggested that few new T cells are recruited per seasonal influenza vaccination.

V was clipped by 7 bases and J by 1 base; unmatched bases: 9. Germline V lookup: CDR1 SQVTM, CDR2 ANQGSEA. This CDR3 has 17 amino acids. TCRdb reanalysed the RT-PCR reads using MiXCR and keeps one entry per CDR3 protein. The sample holds more than 700,000 distinct CDR3 sequences; 20% to 25% are singletons and the top ten take about 9.4%. The sample was PBMCs from blood, taken roughly 5 days after vaccination. This chain uses TRBV29-1 with TRBJ2-1, with TRBD2 identical over 14 bases. The receptor was isolated from a man in his fifties who received an inactivated influenza vaccine. The CDR3 reads CSARGLAGASSYNEQFF. Here the CDR3 DNA reads TGCAGCGCCCGGGGACTAGCGGGAGCGTCATCCTACAATGAGCAGTTCTTC.